Below, 30 T cell receptor beta chains from the same sample are listed, as sequenced in a study of cytomegalovirus exposure and HLA in healthy donors. Vbeta (60) and Jbeta (13) primers were used in the PCR. The assay was immunoSEQ multiplex PCR, and TCRdb's table has in-frame clones only and misses some. The sample has about 110,000 clones, around three quarters seen once. Sequencing input: PBMCs. The receptors were gathered from a woman aged 30 to 39 in good health and CMV-seronegative.

This clone was seen a single time. This chain uses TRBV28 with TRBJ2-1; perhaps TRBD1 as D (6 bases). The germline gives CDR1 MDHEN, CDR2 SYDVKM. Trimming took off 2 bases at V and 5 bases at J, with 13 bases between the two ends. There are 15 residues in the CDR3. CDR3 bases: TGTGCCAGCAGTTTACGGGACACCCTCAACAATGAGCAGTTCTTC. It specifies CASSLRDTLNNEQFF.

The chain employs TRBV19 and TRBJ2-2; a possible D gene is TRBD1 (6 bases). CDR3 length: 13 residues. V gave up 7 bases and J gave up 4 bases, with 10 bases separating them. Germline V gene sequence: CDR1 LNHDA, CDR2 SQIVND (reference sequence). CDR3 sequence reads: CASILQGTGELFF. The CDR3 region has the DNA TGTGCCAGTATTTTACAGGGCACCGGGGAGCTGTTTTTT.

The chain carries TRBV30 and TRBJ1-2; no reliable D call. CDR1 GTSNPN and CDR2 SVGIG come from the germline V gene (reference sequence). Trimming stripped 1 base from V and 7 bases from J, with 7 bases between. This CDR3 has 11 amino acids. The CDR3 DNA reads as TGTGCCTGGAGTGGGGGAGCTGGCTACACCTTC. Translation: CAWSGGAGYTF.

V and J are TRBV28 and TRBJ1-2; perhaps TRBD1 as D (6 bases). This CDR3 has 14 amino acids. The V end was cut by 3 bases, the J end by 3 bases, with 11 bases between. Germline CDR1 MDHEN, CDR2 SYDVKM. The CDR3 nucleotides are TGTGCCAGCAGTTTCGGCAGGGGTTACTATGGCTACACCTTC. Translating it yields CASSFGRGYYGYTF.

The rearrangement joins TRBV6-5 to TRBJ1-1; D is ambiguous. Germline CDR1 and CDR2: MNHEY and SVGAGI. Deletions cut 5 bases from V and 2 bases from J, with 12 bases between. The CDR3 loop spans 14 amino acids. The CDR3 sequence: CASSLPGLNTEAFF. CDR3 in DNA: TGTGCCAGCAGTCTGCCGGGATTAAACACTGAAGCTTTCTTT.

V and J are TRBV30 and TRBJ2-7; 10 bases align to TRBD1. V gave up 2 bases and J gave up 10 bases; unmatched junction bases: 8. This CDR3 region has 13 residues. The germline V gene has CDR1 GTSNPN and CDR2 SVGIG (reference sequence). The CDR3 is CAWSYGTGADQYF. The CDR3 DNA follows: TGTGCCTGGAGTTACGGGACAGGGGCGGACCAGTACTTC.

This sequence joins TRBV4-3 and TRBJ1-1; tentatively, D is TRBD1 (5 bases). This CDR3 spans 13 amino acids. V was clipped by 4 bases and J by 5 bases, with 11 bases between them. In germline, CDR1 is LGHNA, CDR2 YSLEER. CDR3 nucleotide sequence: TGCGCCAGCAGCCCAATGCGGGGGACTGAAGCTTTCTTT. It translates to CASSPMRGTEAFF.

The V and J genes are TRBV5-1 and TRBJ2-7, with 9 positions matching TRBD1. V was clipped by 4 bases and J by 5 bases; unmatched bases: 10. The CDR3 is made up of 15 amino acids. Looked up from germline, CDR1 is SGHRS and CDR2 is YFSETQ. The CDR3 is CASSISPGQGNEQYF. CDR3 DNA sequence: TGCGCCAGCAGCATATCTCCGGGACAGGGAAACGAGCAGTACTTC. The complete variable domain, with remaining parts taken from reference TRBV5-1 and TRBJ2-7, reads KAGVTQTPRYLIKTRGQQVTLSCSPISGHRSVSWYQQTPGQGLQFLFEYFSETQRNKGNFPGRFSGRQFSNSRSEMNVSTLELGDSALYLCASSISPGQGNEQYFGPGTRLTVT.

In this sample, this clone turned up once. At one boundary the junction diverges from the germline segment, which might be a read error. The V and J genes are TRBV6-5 and TRBJ1-6; 7 nucleotides align to TRBD1. The CDR3 has 15 amino acids. Germline V gene data show CDR1 as MNHEY and CDR2 as SVGAGI. The CDR3 sequence is CASSYLSQGNSPLHF. CDR3 sequence (DNA): TGTGCCAGCAGCTACTTGTCACAGGGGAATTCACCCCTCCACTTT.

The genes are TRBV7-6 and TRBJ2-1; 12 bases are shared with TRBD2. Germline lookup yields CDR1 SGHVS and CDR2 FNYEAQ. V trimming: 5 bases; J trimming: 7 bases; junction bases outside the gene matches: 9. This CDR3 spans 16 amino acids. CDR3 in DNA: TGTGCCAGCAGCCCTCGGACTAGCGGGATTTGGAATGAGCAGTTCTTC. It codes for CASSPRTSGIWNEQFF.

The chain is built from TRBV18 and TRBJ1-2, with TRBD1 identical over 7 bases. CDR1 is KGHSH and CDR2 is LQKENI in the germline V gene. Trimming took 5 bases from V and 6 from J; bases not matched to a gene: 3. The CDR3 is made up of 12 amino acids. Here the CDR3 reads CASSSDRDGYTF. The CDR3 DNA reads TGTGCCAGCTCATCCGACAGGGATGGCTACACCTTC.

The chain uses TRBV7-9 and TRBJ2-2; TRBD1 matches 9 bases. Germline values: CDR1 SEHNR, CDR2 FQNEAQ (reference sequence). CDR3 length: 15 amino acids. Losses at the gene ends were 3 bases for V and 6 bases for J; bases not matched to a gene: 5. The CDR3 protein is CASSFGQGSPGELFF. The CDR3 DNA reads TGTGCCAGCAGCTTCGGACAGGGGAGCCCCGGGGAGCTGTTTTTT.

This clone was picked up one time. The chain links TRBV7-9 to TRBJ1-3; no reliable D call. Deletions cut 6 bases from V and 0 bases from J, with 12 bases between. This CDR3 region has 15 residues. Germline lookup yields CDR1 SEHNR and CDR2 FQNEAQ (reference sequence). In DNA form, the CDR3 reads TGTGCCAGCAGGTCAGAAAGACTCTCTGGAAACACCATATATTTT. It yields the protein CASRSERLSGNTIYF.

This clone was detected only a few times. This chain links TRBV9 with TRBJ2-3, with 9 positions matching TRBD2. J gave up 4 bases and V 3 bases, and 6 bases lay outside the gene matches. Germline-derived CDR1 and CDR2 are SGDLS and YYNGEE. The CDR3 runs 15 residues. The CDR3 region has the DNA TGTGCCAGCAGCGGTATAGCGGGAGCAGCAGATACGCAGTATTTT. Protein product: CASSGIAGAADTQYF.

The count of this clone is one. V is TRBV6-5 and J is TRBJ1-1, with D unresolved. V was pared by 8 bases and J by 6 bases, with 16 bases between. Germline V gene sequence: CDR1 MNHEY, CDR2 SVGAGI. The CDR3 is 13 amino acids. The CDR3 protein is CASGRSRGSEAFF. For the CDR3, the DNA is TGTGCCAGCGGACGGAGCCGCGGGTCTGAAGCTTTCTTT.

The V and J genes are TRBV7-9 and TRBJ2-7, with D uncertain. V lost 1 base and J lost 6, with 13 bases in between. The CDR3 has 14 amino acids. The germline V gene encodes CDR1 SEHNR and CDR2 FQNEAQ (reference sequence). The CDR3 protein is CASSLGLTTVEQYF. CDR3 coding DNA: TGTGCCAGCAGCTTAGGCCTCACTACTGTCGAGCAGTACTTC.

This clone has a handful of counts. The rearrangement uses TRBV6-5 and TRBJ2-5; 10 bases agree with TRBD2. V was pared by 5 bases and J by 2 bases, with 2 bases of the junction left unmatched. Germline V gene sequence: CDR1 MNHEY, CDR2 SVGAGI. CDR3 length: 14 amino acids. CDR3 amino acids: CASSGAGGQETQYF. The CDR3 region has the DNA TGTGCCAGCAGTGGAGCGGGGGGGCAAGAGACCCAGTACTTC.

The rearrangement links TRBV7-2 to TRBJ1-6; D call uncertain. From germline, CDR1 is SGHTA and CDR2 FQGNSA. The V and J ends lost 7 bases and 7 bases respectively, with 5 bases between them. The CDR3 is 11 residues long. Written as DNA, the CDR3 is TGTGCCAGCACCTCCAATTCACCCCTCCACTTT. This gives the protein CASTSNSPLHF.

The chain has TRBV6-5 and TRBJ1-5; D is uncertain. V shed 2 bases and J shed 6 bases, with 17 bases lying between them. Germline V lookup: CDR1 MNHEY, CDR2 SVGAGI. CDR3 length equals 16 residues. The CDR3 nucleotides are TGTGCCAGCAGTTACCGAGGGTTGGGCGCGGGTCAGCCCCAGCATTTT. This codes for CASSYRGLGAGQPQHF.

The rearrangement uses TRBV5-1 and TRBJ2-7; no clear D. There are 15 residues in the CDR3. V was pared by 0 bases and J by 0 bases, with 10 bases between. The germline gives CDR1 SGHRS, CDR2 YFSETQ. The CDR3 nucleotides read TGCGCCAGCAGCTTGGACAGCCTTTCCTCCTACGAGCAGTACTTC. Amino acid sequence: CASSLDSLSSYEQYF. Based on the CDR3 plus reference TRBV5-1 and TRBJ2-7, the full variable domain is KAGVTQTPRYLIKTRGQQVTLSCSPISGHRSVSWYQQTPGQGLQFLFEYFSETQRNKGNFPGRFSGRQFSNSRSEMNVSTLELGDSALYLCASSLDSLSSYEQYFGPGTRLTVT.

This chain joins TRBV4-1 and TRBJ2-7; TRBD2 aligns across 7 bases. This CDR3 spans 15 amino acids. V gave up 2 bases and J gave up 1 base; unmatched junction bases: 5. Per germline, CDR1 MGHRA and CDR2 YSYEKL. The CDR3 DNA is TGCGCCAGCAGCCAACAGGGACTAACGTCCTACGAGCAGTACTTC. Protein sequence: CASSQQGLTSYEQYF.

This chain links TRBV18 with TRBJ2-7; the match to TRBD1 covers 10 bases. The J segment lost 5 bases and the V segment lost 6 bases, leaving 4 bases of the junction unmatched. The CDR3 sequence is 13 residues long. Looked up from germline, CDR1 is KGHSH and CDR2 is LQKENI. The CDR3 loop is CASSATGGNEQYF. The CDR3 DNA sequence: TGTGCCAGCTCCGCGACAGGGGGCAACGAGCAGTACTTC.

This chain's CDR3 is CASSTGTSGVLQADEQFF. The CDR3 region has the DNA TGTGCCAGCAGCACGGGGACTAGCGGGGTTCTCCAGGCGGATGAGCAGTTCTTC. This chain joins TRBV9 and TRBJ2-1; 13 positions agree with TRBD2. Germline CDR1 reads SGDLS; CDR2 reads YYNGEE. CDR3 length: 18 amino acids. J lost 8 bases, V lost 4 bases, and 15 bases had no gene match.

The chain carries TRBV4-3 and TRBJ2-7, with D possibly being TRBD2 (6 bases). With 2 bases removed from V and 4 bases from J, the gap between germline ends came to 9 bases. CDR3 size: 13 residues. CDR1 is LGHNA, CDR2 YSLEER, per germline. The CDR3 nucleotides read TGCGCCAGCAGCCAAAGGAGGGGATACGAGCAGTACTTC. Residues: CASSQRRGYEQYF.

This clone was seen a handful of times. The chain has TRBV6-5 and TRBJ1-6, with TRBD1 identical over 10 bases. The J segment lost 6 bases and the V segment lost 6 bases, leaving 5 bases of the junction unmatched. The CDR3 sequence is 15 residues long. Germline V gene sequence: CDR1 MNHEY, CDR2 SVGAGI. CDR3 bases: TGTGCCAGCAGCGACAGGGGGCGCGGTAATTCACCCCTCCACTTT. Translation gives CASSDRGRGNSPLHF.

V gene TRBV27 combines with J gene TRBJ1-5; no clear D. The V end lost 1 base, the J end lost 8 bases, and 12 bases lay between the germline ends. Germline assignment: CDR1 MNHEY and CDR2 SMNVEV (reference sequence). This CDR3 region has 14 residues. This CDR3 reads CASSLWSGWEPQHF. DNA of the CDR3: TGTGCCAGCAGTTTATGGAGTGGTTGGGAGCCCCAGCATTTT.

The chain combines TRBV5-1 with TRBJ1-1, with TRBD1 identical over 8 bases. Germline CDR1 SGHRS, CDR2 YFSETQ. This CDR3 is 14 amino acids long. Losses at the gene ends were 3 bases for V and 3 bases for J; bases not matched to a gene: 4. The CDR3, as DNA: TGCGCCAGCAGCTATGGACAGGGAGACACTGAAGCTTTCTTT. Translated, it gives CASSYGQGDTEAFF.

The V and J genes are TRBV6-1 and TRBJ1-2; TRBD1 is a possible D gene (6 bases). This CDR3 region has 11 residues. CDR1 is MNHNS, CDR2 SASEGT, per germline. Trimming cost V 6 bases and J 7 bases, with 9 bases left between them. CDR3 coding DNA: TGTGCCAGCAGCGCAGGGGTTGGCTACACCTTC. This sequence encodes CASSAGVGYTF.

The chain carries TRBV29-1 and TRBJ1-2; the D gene is possibly TRBD1 (5 bases). This CDR3 has 14 residues. Germline V gives CDR1 SQVTM, CDR2 ANQGSEA. Trimming pared 4 bases from V and 3 bases from J, leaving 15 bases between. As DNA, the CDR3 is TGCAGCGTTGGAGTCCAGGGAACAGACTATGGCTACACCTTC. It is translated as CSVGVQGTDYGYTF.

This clone appeared a few times. The V call is TRBV29-1, the J call TRBJ1-2, with D possibly matching TRBD1 (5 bases). Between the trimmed V and J ends, which lost 6 bases and 3 bases, there was a span of 17 bases. CDR3 length: 14 amino acids. Germline V CDR1 and CDR2: SQVTM, ANQGSEA. The CDR3 DNA reads as TGCAGCGTCCTGGGTCGGGGGGTCGACTATGGCTACACCTTC. Translated, it gives CSVLGRGVDYGYTF.